The TCR beta chain under discussion was sequenced for a study of T cells after yellow fever vaccination. Overall study: It was SMART-Seq v4 Ultra Low Input that prepared the fractions with low cell numbers.

Study-wide results and limits: The study re-detected most primary-vaccination clones after the booster (roughly 96% CD4, around 90% CD8).

TCRdb reprocessed the 5' RACE reads with MiXCR, giving one entry per CDR3 protein. The data contain 300,000 to 350,000 distinct CDR3 sequences, around 10% of them seen just once; the ten biggest clones take up under 4%. This clonotype has ten or more counts. The antigen is undetermined. CDR3 length equals 16 residues. The germline CDR1 and CDR2 sequences are SGHNT and YYREEE (reference sequence). The ends were cut back, 4 bases at V and 8 bases at J, with 23 bases in the middle. The chain has TRBV5-4 and TRBJ2-3, with D possibly TRBD2 on 7 matching bases. Sequenced material: CD4+ T cells sorted from PBMCs, taken 45 days after the yellow fever booster vaccination. The receptor was derived from a man aged 18 to 35 who received the YFV17D yellow fever vaccine. The CDR3 region is CASSPVTGGLAGTQYF. CDR3 in DNA: TGTGCCAGCAGCCCGGTTACGGGGGGCCTCGCAGGTACGCAGTATTTT.